This T cell receptor beta chain was observed in a study of CD8 T cells in Susac syndrome (dated by TCRdb to between 2017 and 2020). About the full investigation: Repertoire sequencing was used to test whether CD8+ T cell activation and differentiation in Susac syndrome was antigen driven. Clonality of the CD8+ T cell repertoire was compared between over ten healthy donors, around 14 Susac syndrome patients and some 15 multiple sclerosis patients. The study at large found these results: The TCR sequencing and HLA analysis was acknowledged to have included a relatively small number of individuals.

RNA was extracted with the RNeasy kit and 0.5 to 1 ug was reverse transcribed using random hexamers. TCR beta CDR3 regions were amplified with the immunoSEQ multiplex PCR assay covering 54 Vbeta and 13 Jbeta segments. PCR amplification bias was corrected by using a synthetic template baseline for primer optimization and computational correction. For the original study's pipeline: Reads were assigned to V, D and J genes according to IMGT and analyzed in immunoSEQ Analyzer, with only productive sequences retained. To calculate clonality, Shannon entropy was normalized by log2 of the number of productive unique sequences and then subtracted from one. For each patient and control, public and private clones were evaluated within the 100 most prevalent clones. Susac-specific clones were defined as absent from healthy and MS cohorts, around 980 published viral clones and other ImmuneACCESS disease sequences. The public reads were reanalyzed by TCRdb: fastp trimming at Q25, MiXCR alignment, in-frame beta chains only. When rows share a CDR3 protein, they turn into one entry using the most common DNA and genes. The V and J calls follow TCRdb's processing rather than the paper's. For this sample the table gives around 45,000 distinct CDR3 sequences, of which around 92% were detected only once. The top ten hold 0.4% to 0.5% of the sample.

High-throughput TCR beta sequencing profiled peripheral blood CD8+ and CD4+ T cells from healthy donors, Susac syndrome patients and multiple sclerosis patients. Healthy donors were age- and sex-matched controls. CD8+ TEMRA cells were enriched by FACS, while bulk CD8+ and CD4+ T cells were purified by magnetic negative isolation. Blood was collected in EDTA tubes and processed within 24 hours, with PBMCs isolated through density gradient centrifugation. PBMCs destined for TCR sequencing were cryopreserved in liquid nitrogen and later thawed in a 37 °C water bath. A purity of at least 90% was achieved for sorted or isolated CD4+, CD8+ and CD8+ TEMRA cells. V sheds 2 bases and J sheds 3 bases, leaving 10 bases between their ends. The germline V gene gives CDR1 as SGHTA and CDR2 as FQGNSA. Counted from cysteine to phenylalanine, this CDR3 has 14 amino acids. The only DNA kept is the CDR3, 42 bases in frame from the first base.

As regards this clonotype: The antigen it binds to is not known. Nothing much larger sits one base from this clone, and base qualities are not available.

The chain uses TRBV7-2 and TRBJ1-1; no D gene is confidently identified. Sequencing was done on a sample of CD8+ T cells from PBMCs. This TCR was sampled from a human donor in good health. The nucleotides read TGTGCCAGCAGCTTAAGCCTTGGGTACACTGAAGCTTTCTTT. It codes for CASSLSLGYTEAFF. Reference TRBV7-2 and TRBJ1-1 proteins supply the regions before and after the CDR3; the full variable domain is: GAGVSQSPSNKVTEKGKDVELRCDPISGHTALYWYRQSLGQGLEFLIYFQGNSAPDKSGLPSDRFSAERTGGSVSTLTIQRTQQEDSAVYLCASSLSLGYTEAFFGQGTRLTVV.